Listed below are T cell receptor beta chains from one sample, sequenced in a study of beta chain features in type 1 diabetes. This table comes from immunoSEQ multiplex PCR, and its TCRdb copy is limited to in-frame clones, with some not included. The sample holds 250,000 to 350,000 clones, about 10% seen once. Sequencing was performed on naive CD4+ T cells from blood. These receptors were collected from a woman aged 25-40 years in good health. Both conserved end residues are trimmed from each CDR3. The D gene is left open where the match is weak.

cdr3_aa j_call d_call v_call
ASTRSRETQY TRBJ2-5 - TRBV5-8
ASSQERLSYEQY TRBJ2-7 - TRBV4-2
ASTRGLNYGYT TRBJ1-2 - TRBV6-6
ASSLDSGGPLGYT TRBJ1-2 - TRBV5-1
ASSLGLAGSSYNEQF TRBJ2-1 TRBD2 TRBV5-1
ASSGQGGSYEQY TRBJ2-7 - TRBV18
ASSLGGTGSSYEQY TRBJ2-7 - TRBV28
ASSYLARSSYNEQF TRBJ2-1 - TRBV28
ASSSGTSGTTSSYNEQF TRBJ2-1 TRBD2 TRBV7-3
ASSQDTQPYGYT TRBJ1-2 - TRBV4-3
ASSTPGGDTQY TRBJ2-3 TRBD2 TRBV6-6
ASSFQGNTEAF TRBJ1-1 - TRBV7-2
ASSLSVGGTEAF TRBJ1-1 - TRBV7-9
ASSVRGTSWFTNEQF TRBJ2-1 TRBD2 TRBV5-6
ASSLEGSSYEQY TRBJ2-7 - TRBV28
ASSLASAGLFNEQF TRBJ2-1 - TRBV5-4
ASSVLAGVYNEQF TRBJ2-1 TRBD2 TRBV9
SVSSAQETQY TRBJ2-5 - TRBV29-1
ASSFSGSTGELF TRBJ2-2 TRBD2 TRBV11-3
ASSPPKQGGITDTQY TRBJ2-3 TRBD1 TRBV18
ASSSGQVYEQY TRBJ2-7 TRBD1 TRBV5-1
ASSIGGTIYEQY TRBJ2-7 TRBD2 TRBV19
ASSEATLTVPFRNTGELF TRBJ2-2 - TRBV6-1
ATSRDSRQETQY TRBJ2-5 - TRBV15
ASSLQGFGEQY TRBJ2-7 - TRBV6-4
ASSGRTGHEKLF TRBJ1-4 TRBD1 TRBV25-1
ASRRRELSTDTQY TRBJ2-3 - TRBV27
ASSSTGLTYNEQF TRBJ2-1 TRBD1 TRBV5-1
ASSQEWRTSGITGELF TRBJ2-2 TRBD2 TRBV4-2
ASSVGREGYNEQF TRBJ2-1 TRBD2 TRBV9
ASSLALEGLAGVETQY TRBJ2-5 TRBD2 TRBV5-1
ASSPRGVGNIQY TRBJ2-4 TRBD2 TRBV28
ASSEGTSGRQGQY TRBJ2-7 TRBD2 TRBV9
ASSLDLQGSSGYNEQF TRBJ2-1 TRBD1 TRBV7-8
ASSLATKSSSTDTQY TRBJ2-3 - TRBV28
ASSYLDFGANVLT TRBJ2-6 - TRBV6-5
ASALEGGIQETQY TRBJ2-5 - TRBV28
ASSWDRGFITEAF TRBJ1-1 TRBD1 TRBV25-1
ASSVGLAGEETQY TRBJ2-5 TRBD2 TRBV9
AWTGGVNNEQF TRBJ2-1 - TRBV30
ASSRALAGLNNEQF TRBJ2-1 - TRBV7-2
ASSLQGGSYEQY TRBJ2-7 TRBD2 TRBV11-2
ASSFYGLAGDHQETQY TRBJ2-5 TRBD2 TRBV5-6
SVGDWKGELF TRBJ2-2 - TRBV29-1
ASSLAPDSLPVETQY TRBJ2-5 - TRBV7-8
ASSVTRTGNYGYT TRBJ1-2 TRBD1 TRBV9
ASSYSYGSSYGEQF TRBJ2-1 - TRBV6-5
ASSSQGTGLAGEVF TRBJ2-1 TRBD2 TRBV5-1
ATSRDPGSGANVLT TRBJ2-6 - TRBV15